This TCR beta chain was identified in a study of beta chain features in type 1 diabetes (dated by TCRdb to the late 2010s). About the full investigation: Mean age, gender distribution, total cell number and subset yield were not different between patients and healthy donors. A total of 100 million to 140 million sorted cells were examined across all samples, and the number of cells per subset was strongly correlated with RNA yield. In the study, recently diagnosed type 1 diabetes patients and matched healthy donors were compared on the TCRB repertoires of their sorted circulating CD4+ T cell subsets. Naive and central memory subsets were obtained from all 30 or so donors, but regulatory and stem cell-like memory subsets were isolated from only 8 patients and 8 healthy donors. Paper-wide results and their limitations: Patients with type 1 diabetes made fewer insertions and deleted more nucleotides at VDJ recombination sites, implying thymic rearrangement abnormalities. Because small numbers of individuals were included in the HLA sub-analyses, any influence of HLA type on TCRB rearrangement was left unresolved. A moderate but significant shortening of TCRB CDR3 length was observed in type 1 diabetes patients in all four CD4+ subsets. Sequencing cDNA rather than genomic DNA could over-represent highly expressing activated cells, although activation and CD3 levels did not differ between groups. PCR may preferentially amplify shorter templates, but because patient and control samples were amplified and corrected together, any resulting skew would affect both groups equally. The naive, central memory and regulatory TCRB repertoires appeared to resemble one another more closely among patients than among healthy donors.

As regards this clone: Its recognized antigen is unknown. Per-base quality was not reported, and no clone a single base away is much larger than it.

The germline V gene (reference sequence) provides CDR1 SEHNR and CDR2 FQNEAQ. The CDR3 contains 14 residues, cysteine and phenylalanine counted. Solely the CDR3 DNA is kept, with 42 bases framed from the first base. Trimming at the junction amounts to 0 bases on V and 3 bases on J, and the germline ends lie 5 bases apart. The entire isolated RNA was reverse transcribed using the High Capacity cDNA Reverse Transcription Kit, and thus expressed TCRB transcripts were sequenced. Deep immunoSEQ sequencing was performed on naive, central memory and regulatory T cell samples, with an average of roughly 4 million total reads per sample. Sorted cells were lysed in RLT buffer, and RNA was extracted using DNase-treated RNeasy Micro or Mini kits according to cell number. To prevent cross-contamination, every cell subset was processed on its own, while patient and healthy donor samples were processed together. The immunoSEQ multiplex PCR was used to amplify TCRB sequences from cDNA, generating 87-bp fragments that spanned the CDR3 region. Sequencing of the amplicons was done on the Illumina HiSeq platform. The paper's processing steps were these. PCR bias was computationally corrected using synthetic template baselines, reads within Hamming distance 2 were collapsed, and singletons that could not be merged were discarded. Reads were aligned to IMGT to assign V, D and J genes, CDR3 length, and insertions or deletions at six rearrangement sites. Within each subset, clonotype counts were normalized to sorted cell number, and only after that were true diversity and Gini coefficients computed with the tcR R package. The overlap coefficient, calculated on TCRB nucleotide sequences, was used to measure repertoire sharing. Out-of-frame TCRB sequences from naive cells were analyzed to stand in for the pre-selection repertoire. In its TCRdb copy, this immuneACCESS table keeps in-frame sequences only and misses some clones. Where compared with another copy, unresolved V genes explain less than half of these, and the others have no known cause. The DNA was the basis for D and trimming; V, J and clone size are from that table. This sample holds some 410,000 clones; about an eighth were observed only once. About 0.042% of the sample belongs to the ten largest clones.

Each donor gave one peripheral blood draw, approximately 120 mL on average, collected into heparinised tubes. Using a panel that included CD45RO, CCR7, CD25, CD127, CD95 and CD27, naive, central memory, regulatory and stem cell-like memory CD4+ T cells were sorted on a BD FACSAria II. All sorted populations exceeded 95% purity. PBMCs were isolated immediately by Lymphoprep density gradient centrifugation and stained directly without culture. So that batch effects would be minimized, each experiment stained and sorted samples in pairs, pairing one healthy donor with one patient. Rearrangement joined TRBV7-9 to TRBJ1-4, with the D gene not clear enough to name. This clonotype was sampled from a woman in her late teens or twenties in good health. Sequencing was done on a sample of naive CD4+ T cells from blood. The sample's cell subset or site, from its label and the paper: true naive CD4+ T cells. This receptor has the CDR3 CASSLATPNEKLFF. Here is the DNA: TGTGCCAGCAGCTTAGCGACACCTAATGAAAAACTGTTTTTT.